These 22 T cell receptor beta chains were all obtained from the same sample, sequenced in a study of identical twins. TCRdb re-analysed the 5' RACE reads in MiXCR, keeping a single row per CDR3 protein. Among 230,000 or so distinct CDR3 sequences listed, about 9% were seen once. The same data also went into a second study, on yellow fever vaccine responses in identical twins.

The sample consisted of CD8+ T cells sorted from blood. These TCRs come from a woman aged 18-29 years in good health.

Only a few counts were recorded for this clonotype. The chain uses TRBV5-1 and TRBJ2-5; TRBD1 matches 12 bases. The J segment lost 5 bases and the V segment lost 5 bases, leaving 7 bases of the junction unmatched. This CDR3 region has 15 residues. Germline V gives CDR1 SGHRS, CDR2 YFSETQ. In nucleotides, the CDR3 is TGCGCCAGCAGGTCGGGACAGGGGGCTTGGGAGACCCAGTACTTC. This codes for CASRSGQGAWETQYF. Variable domain in full (rest from reference TRBV5-1 and TRBJ2-5): KAGVTQTPRYLIKTRGQQVTLSCSPISGHRSVSWYQQTPGQGLQFLFEYFSETQRNKGNFPGRFSGRQFSNSRSEMNVSTLELGDSALYLCASRSGQGAWETQYFGPGTRLLVL.

The gene calls are TRBV29-1 and TRBJ2-3; D remains ambiguous. CDR3 size: 13 residues. V gave up 6 bases and J gave up 6 bases, with 16 bases separating them. Germline assignment: CDR1 SQVTM and CDR2 ANQGSEA. CDR3 in DNA: TGCAGCGTCGCCCCCCTTCTGTATGATACGCAGTATTTT. This encodes CSVAPLLYDTQYF.

At least ten counts were recorded for this clonotype. V usage is TRBV5-6 and J usage is TRBJ1-1, with TRBD1 identical over 7 bases. V shed 4 bases and J 7 bases; nucleotides not matched to a gene: 4. Per germline, CDR1 SGHDT and CDR2 YYEEEE. This CDR3 has 12 amino acids. The CDR3 loop reads CASSRGQVEAFF. The CDR3 DNA follows: TGTGCCAGCAGCCGTGGACAGGTTGAAGCTTTCTTT.

This clonotype has a handful of counts. The chain's CDR3 is CASSQDRGGGRFF. The CDR3 DNA follows: TGTGCCAGCAGCCAAGATCGAGGCGGGGGGCGGTTCTTC. The genes are TRBV3-1 and TRBJ2-1, with 8 bases lining up with TRBD2. Trimming removed 0 bases from V and 15 bases from J; junction bases left unmatched: 7. CDR1 and CDR2 from the germline V gene are LGHDT and YNNKEL (reference sequence). This CDR3 is built from 13 residues.

This chain joins TRBV14 and TRBJ2-5; 10 nucleotides line up with TRBD2. The junction had 6 bases not matched to a gene; V was cut back by 4 bases and J by 4 bases. This CDR3 region has 15 residues. Germline values: CDR1 SGHDN, CDR2 FVKESK. CDR3 in DNA: TGTGCCAGCAGCCCGAGGTGGACTAGCGGAGAGACCCAGTACTTC. Translation: CASSPRWTSGETQYF.

This clonotype has more than one count but fewer than ten. The rearrangement joins TRBV7-9 to TRBJ2-7, with D possibly TRBD1 on 6 matching bases. Trimming pared 1 base from V and 7 bases from J, leaving 17 bases between. The CDR3 sequence is 15 residues long. Germline-derived CDR1 and CDR2 are SEHNR and FQNEAQ (reference sequence). The CDR3 region has the DNA TGTGCCAGCAGCTTAGTGCCCGCAGGGGCAGGGGAGCAGTACTTC. Amino acids: CASSLVPAGAGEQYF.

CDR3 loop: CSVIGANTEAFF. The CDR3 coding sequence is TGCAGCGTTATAGGGGCGAACACTGAAGCTTTCTTT. V gene TRBV29-1 combines with J gene TRBJ1-1; a possible D gene is TRBD1 (5 bases). V was clipped by 5 bases and J by 1 base, with 8 bases between them. The V gene's germline CDR1 is SQVTM and CDR2 ANQGSEA. CDR3 length equals 12 residues.

At least ten counts were recorded for this clonotype. This chain uses TRBV7-2 with TRBJ2-7; D is unresolved. CDR3 size: 12 residues. V was shortened by 5 bases and J by 2 bases, with 7 bases between the two germline ends. Per germline, CDR1 SGHTA and CDR2 FQGNSA. DNA of the CDR3: TGTGCCAGCAGCCCCACTGCCTACGAGCAGTACTTC. Translation gives CASSPTAYEQYF. The variable domain in full, with the rest retrieved from reference TRBV7-2 and TRBJ2-7, is GAGVSQSPSNKVTEKGKDVELRCDPISGHTALYWYRQSLGQGLEFLIYFQGNSAPDKSGLPSDRFSAERTGGSVSTLTIQRTQQEDSAVYLCASSPTAYEQYFGPGTRLTVT.

This clonotype was seen a few times. This chain connects TRBV5-1 to TRBJ2-3; D may be TRBD2 (5 bases). Germline V gene sequence: CDR1 SGHRS, CDR2 YFSETQ. The CDR3 contains 17 residues. V shed 2 bases and J shed 0 bases, with 16 bases lying between them. The CDR3 is CASSLWTEALSTDTQYF. The CDR3 DNA follows: TGCGCCAGCAGCTTATGGACGGAGGCGCTTAGCACAGATACGCAGTATTTT.

The rearrangement joins TRBV11-3 to TRBJ1-4, with 8 bases fitting TRBD1. Germline V lookup: CDR1 SGHNT, CDR2 YENEEA. V trimming: 5 bases; J trimming: 0 bases; junction bases outside the gene matches: 5. The CDR3 length is 16 residues. The CDR3 sequence: CASSHRQGTTNEKLFF. CDR3 DNA: TGTGCCAGCAGCCATCGACAGGGGACAACTAATGAAAAACTGTTTTTT.

The chain's CDR3 is CASSSGGSNYEQYF. CDR3 nucleotides: TGTGCCAGCAGTTCGGGCGGATCGAACTACGAGCAGTACTTC. The chain has TRBV6-2 or TRBV6-3 and TRBJ2-7; D is ambiguous. Deletions cut 4 bases from V and 3 bases from J, with 13 bases between. Germline loops: CDR1 MNHEY, CDR2 SVGEGT. The CDR3 sequence is 14 residues long.

This clonotype was found a few times. The chain is built from TRBV5-1 and TRBJ2-6, with D possibly matching TRBD2 (5 bases). V lost 1 base and J 0 bases, leaving 11 bases between the germline ends. The germline CDR1 and CDR2 sequences are SGHRS and YFSETQ. The CDR3 contains 17 residues. This CDR3 is CASSLKGGGSGANVLTF. The DNA for the CDR3 is TGCGCCAGCAGCTTGAAAGGAGGTGGCTCTGGGGCCAACGTCCTGACTTTC.

This clonotype was detected many times. This chain uses TRBV7-9 with TRBJ1-1; no clear D. CDR1 and CDR2 from the germline V gene are SEHNR and FQNEAQ (reference sequence). The CDR3 extends over 13 amino acids. V was trimmed by 3 bases and J by 1 base, leaving 6 bases between them. This CDR3 is CASSFRENTEAFF. CDR3 sequence (DNA): TGTGCCAGCAGCTTCAGAGAGAACACTGAAGCTTTCTTT.

Only a few counts were recorded for this clonotype. The rearrangement joins TRBV6-2 or TRBV6-3 to TRBJ2-2; no reliable D call. The V gene lost 2 bases and the J gene lost 0 bases, with 16 bases spanning the gap. Germline V gives CDR1 MNHEY, CDR2 SVGEGT. The CDR3 has 18 residues. As DNA, the CDR3 is TGTGCCAGCAGTTACCCCGACTGGCTGACAACGAACACCGGGGAGCTGTTTTTT. Protein product: CASSYPDWLTTNTGELFF.

This chain links TRBV12-3 or TRBV12-4 with TRBJ2-2, with a possible D match to TRBD2 (6 bases). The CDR3 contains 15 residues. Trimming stripped 0 bases from V and 3 bases from J, with 8 bases between. In DNA, the CDR3 is TGTGCCAGCAGTTTAGCTAGCGGAGACACCGGGGAGCTGTTTTTT. Translating gives CASSLASGDTGELFF.

This clonotype appeared once. A much larger clone differs from this one at a single base, so this may be a read error. The chain carries TRBV29-1 and TRBJ2-1; D may match TRBD1 or TRBD2 (6 bases each). The CDR3 covers 13 residues. Per the germline V gene, CDR1 is SQVTM and CDR2 is ANQGSEA. The CDR3: CSVRFRRGNDQFF. CDR3 DNA: TGCAGCGTTAGATTCCGGAGGGGGAATGATCAGTTCTTC.

This clonotype was detected ten times or more. The chain employs TRBV27 and TRBJ2-1; 14 bases line up with TRBD2. This CDR3 contains 16 residues. V lost 5 bases and J lost 6; bases outside the gene matches: 6. Germline values: CDR1 MNHEY, CDR2 SMNVEV (reference sequence). The DNA of the CDR3 is TGTGCCAGCAGTCCGGGGACTAGCGGGAGCTTCAATGAGCAGTTCTTC. Translated, it gives CASSPGTSGSFNEQFF.

The V gene is TRBV7-2, the J gene TRBJ2-1; the D gene is possibly TRBD2 (6 bases). CDR1 and CDR2 from the germline V gene are SGHTA and FQGNSA. Trimming pared 0 bases from V and 6 bases from J, leaving 15 bases between. The CDR3 is 16 amino acids. CDR3 loop: CASSLAGVFGGNEQFF. CDR3 in DNA: TGTGCCAGCAGCTTAGCAGGGGTCTTCGGGGGCAATGAGCAGTTCTTC.

V is TRBV7-9 and J is TRBJ2-7; 9 bases agree with TRBD1. The CDR3 spans 16 residues. With V trimmed by 4 bases and J by 4 bases, 11 bases remained unmatched. Per the germline V gene, CDR1 is SEHNR and CDR2 is FQNEAQ (reference sequence). CDR3 DNA sequence: TGTGCCAGCAGCTCCCAGACTACCGGGACAGGGTACGAGCAGTACTTC. It codes for CASSSQTTGTGYEQYF.

This clonotype turned up a few times. The rearrangement joins TRBV11-2 to TRBJ2-5; 15 nucleotides line up with TRBD2. The CDR3 runs to 18 residues. J lost 2 bases, V lost 4 bases, and 8 bases had no gene match. Germline V lookup: CDR1 SGHAT, CDR2 FQNNGV. The DNA of the CDR3 is TGTGCCAGCAGCTCAACAGGGACTAGCGGGAGGTTTCAAGAGACCCAGTACTTC. Translating gives CASSSTGTSGRFQETQYF.

The chain uses TRBV6-5 and TRBJ2-5; 11 positions match TRBD2. Germline V lookup: CDR1 MNHEY, CDR2 SVGAGI. The CDR3 contains 17 residues. Trimming at V came to 0 bases and at J to 2 bases, leaving 5 bases not matched to a gene. In DNA form, the CDR3 reads TGTGCCAGCAGTTACTCGGTCCCTAGCGGGGGGCAAGAGACCCAGTACTTC. The encoded protein is CASSYSVPSGGQETQYF.

The chain joins TRBV20-1 to TRBJ2-7; 9 bases are shared with TRBD2. The germline gives CDR1 DFQATT, CDR2 SNEGSKA (reference sequence). This CDR3 comprises 14 residues. Germline trimming cut 0 bases from V and 4 bases from J; bases unmatched to any gene: 4. CDR3 in amino acids: CSARDQAGGYEQYF. CDR3 coding DNA: TGCAGTGCTAGAGATCAAGCGGGGGGTTACGAGCAGTACTTC.